The 6 T cell receptor beta chains in this list originate from one sample, sequenced in a study of Ad26.COV2.S vaccination and SARS-CoV-2 variants. TCRdb keeps only in-frame clones here, not all; method: immunoSEQ multiplex PCR. The table has about 500,000 clones, 80% to 90% seen once; the top ten hold about 1.5%. Treatment given: over 15 received Ad26.COV2.S at low or high dose, single or two shots; about 5 received placebo; per-sample allocation not given. Vaccine and placebo recipients were sampled on day 63 after the first injection. Sequences were derived from peripheral blood, sampled in a trial of Ad26.COV2.S vaccine versus placebo. These receptors were taken from a person between 18 and 60 years old who received the Ad26.COV2.S COVID-19 vaccine or a placebo.

The rearrangement joins TRBV27 to TRBJ2-7, with 9 bases identical to TRBD1. The CDR3 extends over 15 amino acids. J lost 4 bases, V lost 5 bases, and 9 bases had no gene match. CDR1 is MNHEY, CDR2 SMNVEV, per germline (reference sequence). The CDR3 spells CASSPRTGELYEQYF. In DNA form, the CDR3 reads TGTGCCAGCAGTCCCAGGACAGGGGAACTATACGAGCAGTACTTC.

CDR3 DNA: TGTGCCTGGAGTGTACAGCGAGCTAACTATGGCTACACCTTC. Translating gives CAWSVQRANYGYTF. The rearrangement joins TRBV30 to TRBJ1-2; D unresolved. Trimming removed 0 bases at V and 0 bases at J, with 8 bases between. CDR1 and CDR2 from the germline V gene are GTSNPN and SVGIG (reference sequence). The CDR3 length is 14 residues.

The rearrangement links TRBV5-8 to TRBJ2-1; 8 positions agree with TRBD1. The junction had 7 bases not matched to a gene; V was cut back by 4 bases and J by 1 base. CDR3 size: 16 residues. The germline V gene has CDR1 SGHTS and CDR2 YDEGEE. CDR3 DNA sequence: TGTGCCAGCAGCACCAGACAGGGGATTTCCTACAATGAGCAGTTCTTC. Its translation: CASSTRQGISYNEQFF.

This clone appeared a few times. This chain uses TRBV5-8 with TRBJ2-3; TRBD2 might be the D (6 bases). This CDR3 is built from 14 residues. V was cut by 4 bases and J by 0 bases, with 9 bases left in between. Germline loops: CDR1 SGHTS, CDR2 YDEGEE. The CDR3 sequence is CASSLAYSTDTQYF. In nucleotides, the CDR3 is TGTGCCAGCAGCCTAGCGTACAGCACAGATACGCAGTATTTT.

The chain carries TRBV14 and TRBJ2-5; D remains ambiguous. The V and J ends lost 2 bases and 4 bases respectively, with 8 bases between them. Germline V gene data show CDR1 as SGHDN and CDR2 as FVKESK. CDR3 length: 13 amino acids. The CDR3 DNA follows: TGTGCCAGCAGCCAACAGGTGGGAGAGACCCAGTACTTC. Its translation: CASSQQVGETQYF.

This sequence joins TRBV5-1 and TRBJ2-6, with 7 positions matching TRBD1. V gave up 0 bases and J gave up 2 bases; unmatched junction bases: 8. This CDR3 has 18 residues. Germline V CDR1 and CDR2: SGHRS, YFSETQ. CDR3 loop: CASSLEGQVITGANVLTF. The CDR3 bases are TGCGCCAGCAGCTTGGAAGGACAGGTCATTACTGGGGCCAACGTCCTGACTTTC.